These 12 T cell receptor beta chains share one sample of origin, sequenced in a study of T cell responses to AZD1222 COVID-19 vaccine (dated by TCRdb to the early 2020s). Libraries were made using the immunoSEQ multiplex PCR assay. Imported from immuneACCESS, the table was reduced by TCRdb to in-frame sequences with V and J called. These copies leave out some clones; in studies compared against another copy, an unresolved V gene accounts for under half, and the cause of the remainder is not known. The sample includes 210,000 or so clones, with about 92% observed a single time. The top ten clonotypes cover less than 1.2% of the sample. Interpreted using the paper, the time point label stands for: baseline before first vaccination. Interpreted using the paper, the treatment or condition label stands for: meningococcal conjugate vaccine given as trial control. The sequencing here drew on peripheral blood, taken on day 0 of MenACWY control vaccination. These receptors originate from an adult in good health.

This clone was counted between two and nine times. The chain recombines TRBV28 with TRBJ1-2; D unclear. The CDR3 totals 11 residues. CDR1 is MDHEN, CDR2 SYDVKM, per germline. Trimming cost V 6 bases and J 7 bases, with 9 bases left between them. The CDR3 DNA sequence: TGTGCCAGCAGCAGGACGCGTGGCTACACCTTC. Amino acids: CASSRTRGYTF.

V and J are TRBV6-1 and TRBJ1-3; TRBD1 agrees at 7 bases. V shed 3 bases, J shed 6 bases, and the junction held 5 bases outside the gene matches. Germline V gene lookup returns CDR1 MNHNS and CDR2 SASEGT. CDR3 length: 14 residues. CDR3 amino acids: CASSDRQGKNTIYF. For the CDR3, the DNA is TGTGCCAGCAGTGACCGACAGGGTAAAAACACCATATATTTT.

The J gene is TRBJ2-2, the V gene TRBV9; weak D call: TRBD1 (5 bases). This CDR3 comprises 15 residues. From germline, CDR1 is SGDLS and CDR2 YYNGEE. V was pared by 4 bases and J by 3 bases, with 13 bases between. In nucleotides, the CDR3 is TGTGCCAGCAGCCCCTTTAGGGGTTACACCGGGGAGCTGTTTTTT. It encodes CASSPFRGYTGELFF.

The chain carries TRBV6-5 and TRBJ1-5; TRBD1 agrees at 7 bases. Germline-derived CDR1 and CDR2 are MNHEY and SVGAGI. Germline trimming cut 6 bases from V and 6 bases from J; bases unmatched to any gene: 11. CDR3 size: 15 residues. CDR3 sequence reads: CASRIGMTGSQPQHF. The CDR3, as DNA: TGTGCCAGCAGGATCGGGATGACAGGGAGTCAGCCCCAGCATTTT.

The genes are TRBV10-2 and TRBJ2-3; 13 nucleotides agree with TRBD2. Unmatched junction bases numbered 8, after V lost 6 bases and J lost 8 bases. The CDR3 is made up of 15 amino acids. Germline lookup yields CDR1 WSHSY and CDR2 SAAADI. Written as DNA, the CDR3 is TGCGCCAGCAGGGGACTAGCGGGGTCTGGCGGTACGCAGTATTTT. It translates to CASRGLAGSGGTQYF.

The gene calls are TRBV12-3 or TRBV12-4 and TRBJ1-2; tentative D call: TRBD1 (6 bases). The V end lost 1 base, the J end lost 6 bases, and 9 bases lay between the germline ends. This CDR3 has 13 amino acids. The CDR3: CASSLVQGHGYTF. DNA for the CDR3: TGTGCCAGCAGTTTAGTACAGGGACATGGCTACACCTTC.

The sample holds one count of this clone. This rearrangement joins TRBV5-1 to TRBJ2-1; 9 nucleotides match TRBD1. Germline values: CDR1 SGHRS, CDR2 YFSETQ. The CDR3 is 16 residues long. The trim removed 6 bases at V and 5 bases at J, leaving 12 bases unmatched. CDR3 protein: CASKFSPTGGNNEQFF. The CDR3 region has the DNA TGCGCCAGCAAATTTTCCCCGACAGGGGGTAACAATGAGCAGTTCTTC.

This clone was seen only once. The chain links TRBV6-1 to TRBJ1-6, with D unresolved. Germline V lookup: CDR1 MNHNS, CDR2 SASEGT. Trimming took off 2 bases at V and 6 bases at J, with 11 bases between the two ends. This CDR3 has 15 residues. The CDR3 loop reads CASSESWWVNSPLHF. CDR3 DNA: TGTGCCAGCAGTGAAAGTTGGTGGGTTAATTCACCCCTCCACTTT.

This chain joins TRBV19 and TRBJ1-2; D might be TRBD1 (5 bases). Germline V gives CDR1 LNHDA, CDR2 SQIVND (reference sequence). The CDR3 has 12 amino acids. The ends were cut back, 11 bases at V and 2 bases at J, with 12 bases in the middle. The chain's CDR3 is CALRGGNYGYTF. DNA for the CDR3: TGTGCCTTGCGCGGGGGAAACTATGGCTACACCTTC.

The chain uses TRBV5-8 and TRBJ1-6; 8 bases are shared with TRBD1. Germline assignment: CDR1 SGHTS and CDR2 YDEGEE. Trimming cost V 4 bases and J 7 bases; bases outside gene matches: 4. The CDR3 has 14 residues. CDR3 sequence (DNA): TGTGCCAGCAGCCGGACAGGGACAAATTCACCCCTCCACTTT. It yields the protein CASSRTGTNSPLHF.

The V and J genes are TRBV7-2 and TRBJ1-2; no reliable D call. The CDR3 runs 13 residues. V lost 5 bases and J lost 5, with 12 bases in between. Germline V gene lookup returns CDR1 SGHTA and CDR2 FQGNSA. CDR3 nucleotide sequence: TGTGCCAGCAGCCCCATCGGGGTTTATGGCTACACCTTC. This translates into CASSPIGVYGYTF.

The chain uses TRBV10-3 and TRBJ2-5; 8 nucleotides agree with TRBD1. CDR1 and CDR2 (germline): ENHRY, SYGVKD. CDR3 length: 12 amino acids. V shed 5 bases, J shed 5 bases, and the junction held 1 base outside the gene matches. The CDR3 loop is CAISNRGETQYF. CDR3 in DNA: TGTGCCATCAGTAACAGGGGGGAGACCCAGTACTTC.